These T cell receptor beta chains were read from a single sample in a study of graft-versus-host responses after intestinal transplantation. Assay used: immunoSEQ multiplex PCR; TCRdb lists only in-frame clones, some missing. The table has 35,000 to 45,000 clones, roughly 90% seen once; the top ten hold about 4.6%. The sample in question was PBMCs, obtained 524 days after transplant. The receptors come from a human patient who received an intestinal transplant, so some T cells may come from the graft donor. Both conserved end residues are part of each CDR3. Fields, in order: CDR3 protein, CDR3 DNA, clone size, V gene, D gene, J gene. The D gene is left open where the match is weak. Expanded clones are given a class, and other clones once, few, many or no size at all.

CASSYSGGMPDEQYF | TGTGCCAGCAGTTACTCGGGGGGCATGCCTGACGAGCAGTACTTC | NA | TRBV6-5 | NA | TRBJ2-7
CASSPDSYNEQFF | TGTGCCAGCAGCCCCGACTCCTACAATGAGCAGTTCTTC | NA | TRBV11-3 | NA | TRBJ2-1
CASRVNGQGRIRDSPLHF | TGTGCCAGCAGGGTTAACGGCCAGGGACGTATCCGCGACTCACCCCTCCACTTT | NA | TRBV27 | NA | TRBJ1-6
CASSSLAGLTDTQYF | TGCGCCAGCAGCTCACTAGCGGGCCTCACAGATACGCAGTATTTT | NA | TRBV10-2 | TRBD2 | TRBJ2-3
CASSLAYNTGELFF | TGTGCCAGCAGCTTAGCCTACAACACCGGGGAGCTGTTTTTT | NA | TRBV7-2 | NA | TRBJ2-2
CASSPRTGMNTEAFF | TGTGCCAGCAGCCCTAGGACAGGGATGAACACTGAAGCTTTCTTT | NA | TRBV11-2 | TRBD1 | TRBJ1-1
CASSLLAGETQYF | TGTGCCAGCAGTTTACTAGCGGGAGAGACCCAGTACTTC | few | TRBV27 | TRBD2 | TRBJ2-5
CASSQPTTGEAYEQYF | TGTGCCAGCAGCCAACCCACCACAGGGGAGGCCTACGAGCAGTACTTC | NA | TRBV4-2 | NA | TRBJ2-7
CATSRDWWEGPIGETQYF | TGTGCCACCAGCAGAGATTGGTGGGAGGGCCCAATTGGAGAGACCCAGTACTTC | once | TRBV15 | TRBD2 | TRBJ2-5
CASSLGDRQVETQYF | TGCGCCAGCAGCTTGGGAGATCGGCAGGTGGAGACCCAGTACTTC | NA | TRBV5-1 | NA | TRBJ2-5
CASRTGHSYEQYF | TGTGCCAGCAGGACAGGGCATTCCTACGAGCAGTACTTC | NA | TRBV6-1 | TRBD1 | TRBJ2-7
CASRGPYPTDTQYF | TGTGCCAGCAGGGGACCCTACCCCACAGATACGCAGTATTTT | NA | TRBV28 | NA | TRBJ2-3
CASSLGGRLNQPQHF | TGTGCCAGCAGCTTGGGAGGACGCCTCAATCAGCCCCAGCATTTT | NA | TRBV5-6 | NA | TRBJ1-5